This T cell receptor (beta chain) was documented in a study of identical twins. Template switching supplied a universal primer site; unique molecular identifiers were carried on the cDNA. One entry per CDR3 protein results from TCRdb running MiXCR on the 5' RACE reads. Among about 100,000 distinct CDR3 sequences listed, less than 6.5% were seen once. About this clonotype itself: Its antigen is as yet unknown.

V was clipped by 6 bases and J by 0 bases; unmatched bases: 8. Germline V CDR1 and CDR2: KGHSH, LQKENI. The CDR3 totals 15 residues. Findings of the study overall: In cord blood, abundant beta clonotypes had fewer insertions; memory showed no trend. Out-of-frame alpha sequences that twins shared showed excess low generation probability.

There were only healthy Caucasians among the donors. Material for sequencing was memory T cells sorted from blood. V gene TRBV18 combines with J gene TRBJ2-7; 7 nucleotides align to TRBD2. This TCR was sampled from a woman in her fifties or sixties in good health. CDR3 coding DNA: TGTGCCAGCTCGGGGGGACGGGAGGTCTCCTACGAGCAGTACTTC. Translated, it gives CASSGGREVSYEQYF.